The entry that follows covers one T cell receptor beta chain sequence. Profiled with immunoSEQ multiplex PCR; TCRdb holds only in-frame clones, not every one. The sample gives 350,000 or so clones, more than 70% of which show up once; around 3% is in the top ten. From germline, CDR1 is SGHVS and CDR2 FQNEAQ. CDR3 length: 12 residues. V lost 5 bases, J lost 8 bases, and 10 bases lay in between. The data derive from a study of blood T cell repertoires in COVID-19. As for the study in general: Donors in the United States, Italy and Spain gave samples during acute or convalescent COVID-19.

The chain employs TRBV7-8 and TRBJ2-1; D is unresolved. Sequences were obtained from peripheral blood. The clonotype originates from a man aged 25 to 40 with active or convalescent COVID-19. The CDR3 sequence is CASSPLRYEQFF. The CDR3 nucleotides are TGTGCCAGCAGCCCCTTGAGGTATGAGCAGTTCTTC.